Each of the 19 T cell receptor beta chains below was sequenced from the same sample in a study of blood T cell repertoires in COVID-19. The assay was immunoSEQ multiplex PCR, and TCRdb's table has in-frame clones only and misses some. This sample has 130,000 or so clones, with around 86% found just once. The sequenced material came from PBMCs or T cells enriched from blood (not recorded which). The origin of the receptors is a man aged 25 to 40 who had recovered from COVID-19.

The chain is built from TRBV5-5 and TRBJ2-7, with 9 positions matching TRBD1. The V gene's germline CDR1 is SGHKS and CDR2 YYEKEE (reference sequence). This CDR3 is 15 amino acids long. The J segment lost 6 bases and the V segment lost 0 bases, leaving 7 bases of the junction unmatched. The CDR3 reads CASSLGQGGFLEQYV. In nucleotides, the CDR3 is TGTGCCAGCAGCTTGGGACAGGGGGGCTTTCTCGAGCAGTACGTC.

The rearrangement joins TRBV2 to TRBJ2-7; TRBD1 aligns across 7 bases. The V and J ends lost 2 bases and 0 bases, in that order; junction bases with no gene match: 7. Germline V gives CDR1 SNHLY, CDR2 FYNNEI. The CDR3 consists of 16 residues. The DNA of the CDR3 is TGTGCCAGCAGTGAAAGAGAGACAGGGAACTCCTACGAGCAGTACTTC. Translation: CASSERETGNSYEQYF.

The chain couples TRBV12-5 to TRBJ1-5; 7 positions match TRBD1. Germline loops: CDR1 LGHNT, CDR2 FRNRAP. The CDR3 is 17 amino acids. V lost 0 bases, J lost 7 bases, and 12 bases stayed unmatched. Here the CDR3 reads CASGLVLGRGYLQPQHF. The DNA of the CDR3 is TGTGCTAGTGGTTTGGTACTAGGCAGGGGGTATTTACAGCCCCAGCATTTT. Using reference TRBV12-5 and TRBJ1-5 for the parts outside the CDR3, the full variable domain is DARVTQTPRHKVTEMGQEVTMRCQPILGHNTVFWYRQTMMQGLELLAYFRNRAPLDDSGMPKDRFSAEMPDATLATLKIQPSEPRDSAVYFCASGLVLGRGYLQPQHFGDGTRLSIL.

V and J are TRBV15 and TRBJ1-5, with 8 bases lining up with TRBD1. Germline CDR1 reads LNHNV; CDR2 reads YYDKDF (reference sequence). The CDR3 runs 14 residues. The V and J ends lost 4 bases and 7 bases, in that order; junction bases with no gene match: 6. The CDR3 is CATSTPGGRQPQHF. The CDR3 region has the DNA TGTGCCACCAGCACCCCAGGGGGCAGACAGCCCCAGCATTTT. Based on the CDR3 plus reference TRBV15 and TRBJ1-5, the full variable domain is DAMVIQNPRYQVTQFGKPVTLSCSQTLNHNVMYWYQQKSSQAPKLLFHYYDKDFNNEADTPDNFQSRRPNTSFCFLDIRSPGLGDTAMYLCATSTPGGRQPQHFGDGTRLSIL.

The CDR3 coding sequence is TGTGCCAGCAGCTTAGTCGGACAGGGAAGAACTGAAGCTTTCTTT. This translates into CASSLVGQGRTEAFF. This sequence joins TRBV11-2 and TRBJ1-1, with TRBD1 matching over 8 bases. J was trimmed by 5 bases and V by 1 base; bases with no gene match: 6. Germline assignment: CDR1 SGHAT and CDR2 FQNNGV. The CDR3 has 15 residues.

The rearrangement uses TRBV6-2 or TRBV6-3 and TRBJ2-1, with a weak D call TRBD1 (5 bases). V was cut by 0 bases and J by 6 bases, with 18 bases left in between. The CDR3 totals 17 residues. Looked up from germline, CDR1 is MNHEY and CDR2 is SVGEGT. The CDR3 nucleotides read TGTGCCAGCAGTTACTCGAATCTGGTAGGGGTATTCAATGAGCAGTTCTTC. It specifies CASSYSNLVGVFNEQFF.

The chain links TRBV7-2 to TRBJ2-4; D possibly corresponds to TRBD1 (5 bases). The V gene's germline CDR1 is SGHTA and CDR2 FQGNSA. The CDR3 is 17 residues long. V was shortened by 1 base and J by 2 bases, with 15 bases between the two germline ends. CDR3 bases: TGTGCCAGCAGCTTAGGGTCAGGGAAGGGAACCAAAAACATTCAGTACTTC. Its translation: CASSLGSGKGTKNIQYF. Full variable domain (remainder filled in from reference TRBV7-2 and TRBJ2-4): GAGVSQSPSNKVTEKGKDVELRCDPISGHTALYWYRQSLGQGLEFLIYFQGNSAPDKSGLPSDRFSAERTGGSVSTLTIQRTQQEDSAVYLCASSLGSGKGTKNIQYFGAGTRLSVL.

V and J are TRBV11-2 and TRBJ1-3, with 7 positions matching TRBD1. CDR3 size: 14 residues. Germline CDR1 is SGHAT and CDR2 is FQNNGV. With 4 bases clipped from V and 6 bases from J, the junction kept 6 bases outside the gene matches. The DNA of the CDR3 is TGTGCCAGCAGCTCAGGACAGGACCTAAACACCATATATTTT. Residues: CASSSGQDLNTIYF.

This chain connects TRBV6-5 to TRBJ1-4, with 9 bases matching TRBD1. Per the germline V gene, CDR1 is MNHEY and CDR2 is SVGAGI. CDR3 size: 14 residues. V shed 6 bases, J shed 7 bases, and the junction held 6 bases outside the gene matches. This CDR3 is CASSPGTGLEKLFF. As DNA, the CDR3 is TGTGCCAGCAGCCCCGGGACAGGGCTTGAAAAACTGTTTTTT.

A note on this clone: Relative to the germline gene, one junction end is altered; a read error may explain this. The chain joins TRBV2 to TRBJ2-5; D perhaps matches TRBD1 (6 bases). The CDR3 runs to 16 residues. Germline CDR1 and CDR2: SNHLY and FYNNEI. CDR3 DNA: TGTGCCAGCACTGAACCGCATCCCAGGGGTTGGGAGACCCAGTACTTC. This codes for CASTEPHPRGWETQYF.

The rearrangement joins TRBV12-3 or TRBV12-4 to TRBJ1-3, with D tentatively TRBD1 (6 bases). The CDR3 length is 13 residues. Between the trimmed V and J ends, which lost 5 bases and 7 bases, there was a span of 12 bases. The CDR3 DNA is TGTGCCAGCAGTCTCTCCAGGGGTAACACCATATATTTT. Its protein is CASSLSRGNTIYF.

J is TRBJ2-7 and V is TRBV7-6; 12 positions agree with TRBD1. J was trimmed by 2 bases and V by 2 bases; bases with no gene match: 1. This CDR3 is 15 amino acids long. In germline, CDR1 is SGHVS, CDR2 FNYEAQ. CDR3 bases: TGTGCCAGCAGCTTATGGGACAGGGGGCCCTACGAGCAGTACTTC. Amino acids: CASSLWDRGPYEQYF.

This clone was observed a single time. The CDR3 reads CAISGTNFYYNEQFF. The CDR3 DNA reads as TGTGCCATCAGTGGGACAAACTTCTACTACAATGAGCAGTTCTTC. V and J are TRBV10-3 and TRBJ2-1; TRBD1 might be the D (5 bases). Germline values: CDR1 ENHRY, CDR2 SYGVKD. The CDR3 extends over 15 amino acids. The V and J ends lost 4 bases and 3 bases respectively, with 13 bases between them.

The chain recombines TRBV27 with TRBJ2-7; 9 nucleotides agree with TRBD2. Germline V CDR1 and CDR2: MNHEY, SMNVEV (reference sequence). The CDR3 sequence is 16 residues long. Trimming at V came to 4 bases and at J to 2 bases, leaving 9 bases not matched to a gene. The CDR3 here is CASSSLASGKAYEQYF. The DNA for the CDR3 is TGTGCCAGCAGTTCTCTAGCTAGCGGGAAGGCCTACGAGCAGTACTTC.

V gene TRBV29-1 combines with J gene TRBJ1-6, with D perhaps TRBD1 (6 bases). CDR3 size: 16 residues. Trimming pared 6 bases from V and 4 bases from J, leaving 19 bases between. The germline CDR1 and CDR2 sequences are SQVTM and ANQGSEA. The chain's CDR3 is CSVRGTLWYYNSPLHF. CDR3 DNA: TGCAGCGTCCGTGGGACACTATGGTATTATAATTCACCCCTCCACTTT.

The gene calls are TRBV2 and TRBJ1-1, with a tentative D call TRBD1 (5 bases). V was cut by 7 bases and J by 0 bases, with 9 bases left in between. In germline, CDR1 is SNHLY, CDR2 FYNNEI. This CDR3 is 13 amino acids long. The CDR3 loop reads CASTLQVNTEAFF. The CDR3 nucleotides read TGTGCCAGCACGCTACAGGTGAACACTGAAGCTTTCTTT.

The chain couples TRBV5-4 to TRBJ2-3; D is uncertain. Germline lookup yields CDR1 SGHNT and CDR2 YYREEE (reference sequence). Trimming cost V 0 bases and J 1 base, with 6 bases left between them. The CDR3 has 14 residues. The CDR3 nucleotides read TGTGCCAGCAGCTTGGCTCTTCGCACAGATACGCAGTATTTT. This encodes CASSLALRTDTQYF.

This chain joins TRBV5-1 and TRBJ1-3; possibly TRBD1 for D (5 bases). Trimming took 4 bases from V and 0 from J, leaving 11 bases between them. CDR3 size: 15 residues. Germline CDR1 is SGHRS and CDR2 is YFSETQ. CDR3 DNA: TGCGCCAGCAGCGTTCAAACAGGCTCTGGAAACACCATATATTTT. As protein: CASSVQTGSGNTIYF.

The V and J genes are TRBV13 and TRBJ2-7; D possibly corresponds to TRBD2 (7 bases). CDR1 PRHDT and CDR2 FYEKMQ come from the germline V gene (reference sequence). V was cut by 4 bases and J by 2 bases, with 18 bases left in between. The CDR3 loop spans 16 amino acids. The CDR3 reads CASSSAGAEITYEQYF. For the CDR3, the DNA is TGTGCCAGCAGCTCGGCGGGGGCGGAAATAACCTACGAGCAGTACTTC.